These 6 T cell receptor beta chains were all obtained from the same sample, sequenced in a study of blood T cell repertoires in COVID-19. Produced via immunoSEQ multiplex PCR; TCRdb's table is partial and in-frame only. The sample has 250,000 or so clones, about 85% seen once. The sequenced sample consisted of peripheral blood. The receptor set was obtained from a man in his fifties or sixties with acute or convalescent COVID-19.

The chain uses TRBV21-1 and TRBJ2-7; the table calls TRBD1, which could not be checked here. TRBV21-1 has pseudogene status. This CDR3 is 14 amino acids long. This chain's CDR3 is CASSTPDSSYEQYF. The CDR3 coding sequence is TGTGCCAGCAGCACCCCAGACAGCTCCTACGAGCAGTACTTC.

The V call is TRBV10-3, the J call TRBJ2-1; TRBD2 matches 9 bases. Germline V CDR1 and CDR2: ENHRY, SYGVKD. The junction had 5 bases not matched to a gene; V was cut back by 7 bases and J by 7 bases. The CDR3 is made up of 13 amino acids. CDR3 in DNA: TGTGCCATCACAGGACTAGCGAGGAATGAGCAGTTCTTC. Amino acids: CAITGLARNEQFF.

The chain is built from TRBV2 and TRBJ1-2; D unclear. With 2 bases removed from V and 7 bases from J, the gap between germline ends came to 11 bases. The CDR3 is 13 amino acids. CDR1 is SNHLY and CDR2 is FYNNEI in the germline V gene. The CDR3 bases are TGTGCCAGCAGTGAAATTGTCGTAGCTGGCTACACCTTC. The encoded protein is CASSEIVVAGYTF. Complete variable domain (other parts from reference TRBV2 and TRBJ1-2): EPEVTQTPSHQVTQMGQEVILRCVPISNHLYFYWYRQILGQKVEFLVSFYNNEISEKSEIFDDQFSVERPDGSNFTLKIRSTKLEDSAMYFCASSEIVVAGYTFGSGTRLTVV.

This clone appeared once. The CDR3 protein is CASSRQGPRGTEAFF. DNA of the CDR3: TGTGCCAGCAGCCGACAGGGACCCCGTGGCACTGAAGCTTTCTTT. The chain joins TRBV28 to TRBJ1-1, with TRBD1 matching over 7 bases. The length of the CDR3 is 15 residues. CDR1 and CDR2 (germline): MDHEN, SYDVKM. With 6 bases clipped from V and 4 bases from J, the junction kept 11 bases outside the gene matches.

V usage is TRBV28 and J usage is TRBJ2-2, with 8 positions matching TRBD2. Germline CDR1 reads MDHEN; CDR2 reads SYDVKM. CDR3 size: 19 residues. V gave up 2 bases and J gave up 0 bases; unmatched junction bases: 11. In DNA form, the CDR3 reads TGTGCCAGCAGTTTAAAGACACCGACTAGCGCAACGAACACCGGGGAGCTGTTTTTT. Its protein is CASSLKTPTSATNTGELFF.

The rearrangement links TRBV9 to TRBJ2-2; D may be TRBD2 (6 bases). The CDR3 spans 15 residues. The V end lost 0 bases, the J end lost 4 bases, and 10 bases lay between the germline ends. Germline V gene lookup returns CDR1 SGDLS and CDR2 YYNGEE. The CDR3 sequence is CASSVAGVITGELFF. CDR3 sequence (DNA): TGTGCCAGCAGCGTAGCGGGGGTAATCACCGGGGAGCTGTTTTTT.